Given below is one T cell receptor beta chain in context. The antigen is unknown. CDR3 size: 15 residues. Germline V gene data show CDR1 as SGHVS and CDR2 as FQNEAQ. V was clipped by 3 bases and J by 6 bases; unmatched bases: 1. This specimen comes from a study of cytomegalovirus exposure and HLA in healthy donors. The study, taken as a whole, reports: The productive fraction for most TCR beta V segments was about 87% or about 30% in an earlier analysis. Highest at DRB1 and lowest at HLA-C, TCR association rates differed among HLA loci in a later analysis.

A multiplex PCR was run with 60 Vbeta primers and 13 Jbeta primers. Sequencing was performed with immunoSEQ multiplex PCR; in TCRdb, only in-frame clones are kept and a portion is missing. Of about 180,000 clones listed, around 80% were seen once; the top ten hold less than 1.5%. At sampling all donors were nominally healthy, likely with unrecorded immune exposures. This sequence originates from a girl aged 10 to 17 in good health and CMV-seropositive. The sample consisted of PBMCs. The chain carries TRBV7-8 and TRBJ2-1; 14 bases map to TRBD2. DNA for the CDR3: TGTGCCAGCAGCTTGGGACTAGCGGGAGTCAATGAGCAGTTCTTC. It encodes CASSLGLAGVNEQFF. The complete variable domain, with remaining parts taken from reference TRBV7-8 and TRBJ2-1, reads GAGVSQSPRYKVAKRGQDVALRCDPISGHVSLFWYQQALGQGPEFLTYFQNEAQLDKSGLPSDRFFAERPEGSVSTLKIQRTQQEDSAVYLCASSLGLAGVNEQFFGPGTRLTVL.